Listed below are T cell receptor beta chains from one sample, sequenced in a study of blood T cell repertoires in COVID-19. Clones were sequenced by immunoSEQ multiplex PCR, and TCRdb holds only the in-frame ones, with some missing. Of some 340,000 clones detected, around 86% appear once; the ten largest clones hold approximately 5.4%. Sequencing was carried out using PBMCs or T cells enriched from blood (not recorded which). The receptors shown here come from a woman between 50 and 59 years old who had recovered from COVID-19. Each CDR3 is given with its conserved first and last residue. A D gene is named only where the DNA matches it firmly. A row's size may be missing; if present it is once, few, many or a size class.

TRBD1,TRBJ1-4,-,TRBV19,CATRPRDSLIEKLFF,TGTGCCACGAGACCAAGGGACAGCTTAATTGAAAAACTGTTTTTT
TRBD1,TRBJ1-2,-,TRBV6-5,CASSPTGREGYTF,TGTGCCAGCAGCCCGACAGGGCGAGAGGGCTACACCTTC
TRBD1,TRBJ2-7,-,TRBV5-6,CASSLGPGGSYEQYF,TGTGCCAGCAGCTTGGGGCCAGGGGGCTCCTACGAGCAGTACTTC
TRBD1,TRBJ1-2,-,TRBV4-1,CASSQFWEAGGSNYGYTF,TGCGCCAGCAGCCAGTTTTGGGAGGCAGGGGGTTCTAACTATGGCTACACCTTC
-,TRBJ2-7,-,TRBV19,CASSLKNRVGQYF,TGTGCCAGTAGTCTGAAGAACAGGGTCGGGCAGTACTTC
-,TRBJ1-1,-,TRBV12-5,CASGPAGMNTEAFF,TGTGCTAGTGGCCCCGCAGGGATGAACACTGAAGCTTTCTTT
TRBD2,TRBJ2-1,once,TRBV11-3,CASSLSLAGGRDEQFF,TGTGCCAGCAGCTTAAGTCTAGCGGGAGGCCGGGATGAGCAGTTCTTC
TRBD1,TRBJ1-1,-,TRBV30,CAWGTVNTEAFF,TGTGCCTGGGGGACAGTGAACACTGAAGCTTTCTTT
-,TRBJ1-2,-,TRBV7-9,CASSLGDYGYTF,TGTGCCAGCAGCTTAGGAGACTATGGCTACACCTTC
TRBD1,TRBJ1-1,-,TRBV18,CASSPVEGAGAFF,TGTGCCAGCTCACCGGTGGAGGGGGCCGGAGCTTTCTTT
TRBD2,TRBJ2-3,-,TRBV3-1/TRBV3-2,CASSLLWGLAGATDTQYF,TGTGCCAGCAGCCTCCTTTGGGGACTAGCGGGAGCTACAGATACGCAGTATTTT
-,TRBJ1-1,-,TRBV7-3,CASSDQGLTEAFF,TGTGCCAGCAGCGATCAGGGTTTGACTGAAGCTTTCTTT
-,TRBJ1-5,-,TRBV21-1,CASSKEVGGESHQPQHF,TGTGCCAGCAGCAAAGAGGTCGGTGGGGAGAGCCATCAGCCCCAGCATTTT
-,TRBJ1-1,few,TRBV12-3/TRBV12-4,CASAYLLKAFF,TGTGCCAGCGCATACTTATTAAAAGCTTTCTTT
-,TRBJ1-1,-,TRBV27,CASSLSNGGSTEAFF,TGTGCCAGCAGTTTAAGCAACGGTGGGAGCACTGAAGCTTTCTTT
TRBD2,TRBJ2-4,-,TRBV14,CASSQQGTSRFQYF,TGTGCCAGCAGCCAGCAGGGGACTAGTAGGTTTCAGTACTTC
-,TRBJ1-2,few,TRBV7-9,CASSFSGRRGSGLYGYTF,TGTGCCAGCAGCTTTTCGGGGAGAAGGGGGTCGGGGCTCTATGGCTACACCTTC
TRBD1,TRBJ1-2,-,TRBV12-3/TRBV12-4,CASSLRQGAVTF,TGTGCCAGCAGTTTAAGACAGGGGGCGGTCACCTTC
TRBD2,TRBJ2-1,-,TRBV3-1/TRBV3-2,CASSSSGSPYNEQFF,TGTGCCAGCAGCAGTAGCGGGAGCCCGTACAATGAGCAGTTCTTC
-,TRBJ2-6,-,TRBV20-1,CSASGPSGANVLTF,TGCAGTGCTAGTGGGCCGTCTGGGGCCAACGTCCTGACTTTC
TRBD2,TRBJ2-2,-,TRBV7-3,CASSRGLAGPTGELFF,TGTGCCAGCAGCCGTGGACTAGCGGGGCCCACCGGGGAGCTGTTTTTT
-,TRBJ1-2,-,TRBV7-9,CASSQLLEGYTF,TGTGCCAGCAGCCAACTCCTGGAGGGCTACACCTTC
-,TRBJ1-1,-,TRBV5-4,CASSSQQGKGTEAFF,TGTGCCAGCAGCTCCCAACAGGGTAAGGGGACTGAAGCTTTCTTT
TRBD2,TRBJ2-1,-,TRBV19,CASSIGTSANEQFF,TGTGCCAGTAGTATAGGGACTAGCGCCAATGAGCAGTTCTTC
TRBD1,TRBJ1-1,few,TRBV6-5,CASSTKQTGSTEAFF,TGTGCCAGCAGTACCAAACAGACAGGGTCCACTGAAGCTTTCTTT
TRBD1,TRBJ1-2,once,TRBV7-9,CASSLEAGGGYGYTF,TGTGCCAGCAGCTTAGAGGCAGGGGGCGGCTATGGCTACACCTTC
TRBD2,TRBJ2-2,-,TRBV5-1,CASSLAGGNTGELFF,TGCGCCAGCAGCCTAGCGGGGGGGAACACCGGGGAGCTGTTTTTT
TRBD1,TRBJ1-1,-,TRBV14,CASHIQGEDTEAFF,TGTGCCAGCCATATTCAGGGGGAGGACACTGAAGCTTTCTTT
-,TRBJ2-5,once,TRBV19,CASSNTIQETQYF,TGTGCCAGTAGTAACACCATACAAGAGACCCAGTACTTC
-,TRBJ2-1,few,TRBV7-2,CASTLSLAGWNEQFF,TGTGCCAGCACCCTATCCTTGGCCGGGTGGAATGAGCAGTTCTTC
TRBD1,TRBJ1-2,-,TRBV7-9,CATYPQGDSYGYTF,TGTGCCACTTACCCCCAGGGGGATAGCTATGGCTACACCTTC
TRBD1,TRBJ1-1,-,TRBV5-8,CASSRDRGLGAFF,TGTGCCAGCAGCCGGGACAGGGGGCTTGGGGCTTTCTTT
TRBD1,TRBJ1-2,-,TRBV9,CASSIGTDYGYTF,TGTGCCAGCAGCATCGGGACAGACTATGGCTACACCTTC
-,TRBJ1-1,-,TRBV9,CASSPGALSEAFF,TGTGCCAGCAGCCCAGGGGCCCTATCTGAAGCTTTCTTT
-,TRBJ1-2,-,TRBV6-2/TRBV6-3,CASSPLLSTFTDGYTF,TGTGCCAGCAGTCCACTCCTATCGACCTTCACAGATGGCTACACCTTC